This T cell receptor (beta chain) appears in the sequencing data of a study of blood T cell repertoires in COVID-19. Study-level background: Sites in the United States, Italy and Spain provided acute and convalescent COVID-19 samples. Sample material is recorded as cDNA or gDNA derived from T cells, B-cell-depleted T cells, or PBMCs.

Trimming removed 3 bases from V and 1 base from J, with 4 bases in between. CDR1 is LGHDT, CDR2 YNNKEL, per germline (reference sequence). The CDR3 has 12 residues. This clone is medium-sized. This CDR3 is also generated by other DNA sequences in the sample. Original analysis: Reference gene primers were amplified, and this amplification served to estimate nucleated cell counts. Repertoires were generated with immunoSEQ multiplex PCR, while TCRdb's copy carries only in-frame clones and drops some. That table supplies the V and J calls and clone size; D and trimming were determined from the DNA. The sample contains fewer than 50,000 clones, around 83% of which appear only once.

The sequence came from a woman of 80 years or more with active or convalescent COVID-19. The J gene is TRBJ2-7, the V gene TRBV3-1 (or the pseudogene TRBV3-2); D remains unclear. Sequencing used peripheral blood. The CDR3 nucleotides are TGTGCCAGCAGCCAGGCTTCCTACGAGCAGTACTTC. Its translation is CASSQASYEQYF.